The 32 T cell receptor beta chains listed next were all sequenced from one sample in a study of OX40 agonist ivuxolimab in advanced cancers. Libraries were prepared by immunoSEQ multiplex PCR; TCRdb keeps only in-frame clonotypes and omits some of them. Of about 100,000 clones in the sample, roughly 93% were seen once. The sample in question was CD4+ or CD8+ T cells sorted from blood, obtained in a trial of the OX40 agonist ivuxolimab. The receptor source for this set is an adult with an advanced solid tumor such as melanoma, head and neck, liver or kidney cancer.

This rearrangement joins TRBV18 to TRBJ1-2; D is undetermined. Germline-derived CDR1 and CDR2 are KGHSH and LQKENI. Trimming removed 3 bases at V and 2 bases at J, with 13 bases between. This CDR3 has 15 amino acids. The CDR3 sequence: CASSPTIARNYGYTF. For the CDR3, the DNA is TGTGCCAGCTCACCGACCATCGCAAGGAACTATGGCTACACCTTC.

The chain links TRBV6-4 to TRBJ2-1; either TRBD1 or TRBD2 may fit D (5 bases each). CDR3 size: 15 residues. Trimming stripped 6 bases from V and 6 bases from J, with 18 bases between. Germline V gives CDR1 MRHNA, CDR2 SNTAGT. DNA for the CDR3: TGTGCCAGCAGGCACTCCGGGGCTTCTGGCAATGAGCAGTTCTTC. The encoded protein is CASRHSGASGNEQFF.

The chain has TRBV7-8 and TRBJ1-1, with D unclear. This CDR3 is 12 amino acids long. Germline V gene data show CDR1 as SGHVS and CDR2 as FQNEAQ. V was trimmed by 6 bases and J by 1 base, leaving 6 bases between them. The CDR3 here is CASRVGNTEAFF. The CDR3 region has the DNA TGTGCCAGCAGGGTGGGGAACACTGAAGCTTTCTTT.

The CDR3 DNA is TGTGCCAGCAGCTCTACCCCAGTTGAAAAACTGTTTTTT. Its translation is CASSSTPVEKLFF. The chain combines TRBV7-9 with TRBJ1-4; D gene uncertain. The CDR3 is 13 residues long. Germline loops: CDR1 SEHNR, CDR2 FQNEAQ (reference sequence). The ends were cut back, 4 bases at V and 7 bases at J, with 10 bases in the middle.

CDR3 DNA sequence: TGTGCCAGCAGTCCCCCCGGCAATCTGGCTTACGATGAGCAGTTCTTC. As protein: CASSPPGNLAYDEQFF. The J gene is TRBJ2-1, the V gene TRBV28, with D unresolved. Germline-derived CDR1 and CDR2 are MDHEN and SYDVKM. CDR3 size: 16 residues. V was shortened by 5 bases and J by 8 bases, with 22 bases between the two germline ends.

The V call is TRBV2, the J call TRBJ2-3, with D possibly called TRBD1 or TRBD2 (6 bases each). Germline V gene data show CDR1 as SNHLY and CDR2 as FYNNEI. Trimming left V 6 bases short and J 4 bases short, with 11 bases between. This CDR3 contains 13 residues. The CDR3 reads CASRGGFPDTQYF. The CDR3 DNA sequence: TGTGCCAGCAGAGGGGGGTTCCCAGATACGCAGTATTTT.

The V call is TRBV5-1, the J call TRBJ2-1; the D gene is possibly TRBD1 (6 bases). The V and J ends lost 4 bases and 8 bases respectively, with 19 bases between them. This CDR3 is built from 15 residues. Germline loops: CDR1 SGHRS, CDR2 YFSETQ. The CDR3 DNA follows: TGCGCCAGCAGCGACCCACAGGGTTATGTCTATGAGCAGTTCTTC. Protein: CASSDPQGYVYEQFF. Looking up the rest from reference TRBV5-1 and TRBJ2-1 gives the full variable domain: KAGVTQTPRYLIKTRGQQVTLSCSPISGHRSVSWYQQTPGQGLQFLFEYFSETQRNKGNFPGRFSGRQFSNSRSEMNVSTLELGDSALYLCASSDPQGYVYEQFFGPGTRLTVL.

The chain couples TRBV29-1 to TRBJ2-1; 7 bases align to TRBD1. The trim removed 5 bases at V and 4 bases at J, leaving 11 bases unmatched. The germline CDR1 and CDR2 sequences are SQVTM and ANQGSEA. The CDR3 runs 15 residues. CDR3 amino acids: CSVLSGQSYYNEQFF. CDR3 sequence (DNA): TGCAGCGTTCTGTCGGGACAGTCTTATTACAATGAGCAGTTCTTC.

J is TRBJ1-2 and V is TRBV25-1; 7 nucleotides line up with TRBD1. Germline V CDR1 and CDR2: MGHDK, SYGVNS. The length of the CDR3 is 14 residues. V shed 3 bases and J 3 bases; nucleotides not matched to a gene: 4. The CDR3 nucleotides read TGTGCCAGCAGTGACCCGGGACAGCACTATGGCTACACCTTC. Its translation is CASSDPGQHYGYTF.

The gene calls are TRBV7-2 and TRBJ2-2; the D gene is possibly TRBD2 (7 bases). The germline CDR1 and CDR2 sequences are SGHTA and FQGNSA. V was shortened by 4 bases and J by 6 bases, with 12 bases between the two germline ends. The CDR3 has 14 amino acids. CDR3 in DNA: TGTGCCAGCAGCTCGAGGGGGGGACCCGGGGAGCTGTTTTTT. Translated, it gives CASSSRGGPGELFF.

This chain links TRBV7-2 with TRBJ2-7; 7 nucleotides line up with TRBD1. Trimming at V came to 3 bases and at J to 4 bases, leaving 12 bases not matched to a gene. CDR1 and CDR2 from the germline V gene are SGHTA and FQGNSA. CDR3 size: 16 residues. The CDR3, as DNA: TGTGCCAGCAGCTTTCGACCCGGGACAGTAGTTTACGAGCAGTACTTC. Protein sequence: CASSFRPGTVVYEQYF.

This chain connects TRBV4-1 to TRBJ2-5; no clear D. V shed 4 bases and J shed 1 base, with 10 bases lying between them. This CDR3 region has 14 residues. Germline CDR1 reads MGHRA; CDR2 reads YSYEKL. CDR3 loop: CASSRVWGQETQYF. DNA for the CDR3: TGCGCCAGCAGCCGGGTCTGGGGCCAAGAGACCCAGTACTTC.

The chain uses TRBV4-3 and TRBJ2-2, with D perhaps being TRBD1 or TRBD2 (5 bases each). The CDR3 covers 14 residues. Trimming pared 4 bases from V and 6 bases from J, leaving 12 bases between. Germline values: CDR1 LGHNA, CDR2 YSLEER. Written as DNA, the CDR3 is TGCGCCAGCAGCCTGCTTGAGGGGTCCGGGGAGCTGTTTTTT. Residues: CASSLLEGSGELFF.

The chain is built from TRBV9 and TRBJ1-2; 8 nucleotides match TRBD1. In germline, CDR1 is SGDLS, CDR2 YYNGEE. Trimming removed 4 bases from V and 1 base from J; junction bases left unmatched: 9. CDR3 length equals 16 residues. CDR3 DNA sequence: TGTGCCAGCAGCCGAGGGGGACAGGCCCTTAACTATGGCTACACCTTC. It yields the protein CASSRGGQALNYGYTF.

The chain employs TRBV4-3 and TRBJ2-5; 7 bases are a match to TRBD1. The J segment lost 2 bases and the V segment lost 4 bases, leaving 4 bases of the junction unmatched. CDR3 length equals 14 residues. CDR1 is LGHNA and CDR2 is YSLEER in the germline V gene. CDR3: CASSPTGRQETQYF. DNA for the CDR3: TGCGCCAGCAGCCCGACAGGGAGACAAGAGACCCAGTACTTC.

The CDR3 DNA sequence: TGTGCCAGCAGGCCGAATAAATTTTGGACAGGGGGCATCATTTCACCCCTCCACTTT. This gives the protein CASRPNKFWTGGIISPLHF. The chain joins TRBV5-6 to TRBJ1-6, with 11 nucleotides matching TRBD1. This CDR3 has 19 residues. V gave up 5 bases and J gave up 9 bases; unmatched junction bases: 19. CDR1 and CDR2 (germline): SGHDT, YYEEEE.

The chain joins TRBV19 to TRBJ1-2; possibly TRBD1 for D (6 bases). There are 16 residues in the CDR3. The germline V gene has CDR1 LNHDA and CDR2 SQIVND (reference sequence). V lost 5 bases and J lost 2, with 18 bases in between. The CDR3 here is CASSSRTDPINYGYTF. DNA of the CDR3: TGTGCCAGTAGTTCCCGGACAGACCCGATAAACTATGGCTACACCTTC.

A few counts support this clone. Written as DNA, the CDR3 is TGTGCCAGAACTAGCGGGGTAATCGACGAGCAGTACTTC. This sequence encodes CARTSGVIDEQYF. V and J are TRBV19 and TRBJ2-7; 10 bases are shared with TRBD2. This CDR3 region has 13 residues. J lost 5 bases, V lost 9 bases, and 7 bases had no gene match. Per germline, CDR1 LNHDA and CDR2 SQIVND (reference sequence).

This chain links TRBV18 with TRBJ2-7; weak D call: TRBD1 (6 bases). CDR1 and CDR2 (germline): KGHSH, LQKENI. This CDR3 is 16 amino acids long. V gave up 0 bases and J gave up 6 bases, with 18 bases separating them. The CDR3 reads CASSPPGRQGQGEQYF. The DNA of the CDR3 is TGTGCCAGCTCACCACCTGGAAGGCAGGGGCAAGGCGAGCAGTACTTC.

The V gene is TRBV28, the J gene TRBJ1-4, with D maybe TRBD1 (5 bases). The CDR3 covers 14 residues. From germline, CDR1 is MDHEN and CDR2 SYDVKM. Trimming stripped 7 bases from V and 6 bases from J, with 15 bases between. Written as DNA, the CDR3 is TGTGCCAGCACCATCACGGGGGACTATGAAAAACTGTTTTTT. Amino acid sequence: CASTITGDYEKLFF. The entire variable domain, with the rest obtained from reference TRBV28 and TRBJ1-4, is as follows: DVKVTQSSRYLVKRTGEKVFLECVQDMDHENMFWYRQDPGLGLRLIYFSYDVKMKEKGDIPEGYSVSREKKERFSLILESASTNQTSMYLCASTITGDYEKLFFGSGTQLSVL.

The chain links TRBV5-1 to TRBJ2-7, with D uncertain. Trimming stripped 0 bases from V and 6 bases from J, with 10 bases between. The CDR3 has 13 amino acids. Germline V gene sequence: CDR1 SGHRS, CDR2 YFSETQ. The CDR3 sequence is CASSLGVGLEQYF. CDR3 sequence (DNA): TGCGCCAGCAGCTTGGGTGTTGGTCTCGAGCAGTACTTC.

This chain uses TRBV5-1 with TRBJ1-4; possibly TRBD1 for D (6 bases). Trimming took off 1 base at V and 4 bases at J, with 17 bases between the two ends. CDR1 SGHRS and CDR2 YFSETQ come from the germline V gene. There are 17 residues in the CDR3. In nucleotides, the CDR3 is TGCGCCAGCAGCTTGTCCCGGGGAGGACAGAGTAATGAAAAACTGTTTTTT. Amino acid sequence: CASSLSRGGQSNEKLFF.

V and J are TRBV4-3 and TRBJ2-6; no firm D call. Trimming shortened V by 0 bases and J by 2 bases, and 8 bases separated the two germline ends. CDR1 and CDR2 (germline): LGHNA, YSLEER. This CDR3 is 16 amino acids long. CDR3 DNA: TGCGCCAGCAGCCAAGATCGGGCAGCTGGGGCCAACGTCCTGACTTTC. Protein sequence: CASSQDRAAGANVLTF.

The chain uses TRBV5-1 and TRBJ2-1; D possibly corresponds to TRBD1 (5 bases). The CDR3 is made up of 14 amino acids. Trimming cost V 3 bases and J 3 bases, with 10 bases left between them. Germline V gene lookup returns CDR1 SGHRS and CDR2 YFSETQ. The CDR3 coding sequence is TGCGCCAGCAGCTACCAACAGGACTACAATGAGCAGTTCTTC. Translated: CASSYQQDYNEQFF. The whole variable domain, filled in from reference TRBV5-1 and TRBJ2-1, reads KAGVTQTPRYLIKTRGQQVTLSCSPISGHRSVSWYQQTPGQGLQFLFEYFSETQRNKGNFPGRFSGRQFSNSRSEMNVSTLELGDSALYLCASSYQQDYNEQFFGPGTRLTVL.

The rearrangement joins TRBV9 to TRBJ2-6; possibly TRBD1 for D (6 bases). V lost 4 bases to trimming and J lost 0 bases, with 8 bases between them. The CDR3 consists of 15 residues. Germline assignment: CDR1 SGDLS and CDR2 YYNGEE. The CDR3 DNA is TGTGCCAGCAGCAGGGGGAGCTCTGGGGCCAACGTCCTGACTTTC. Protein: CASSRGSSGANVLTF.

The sample holds one count of this clone. V usage is TRBV28 and J usage is TRBJ2-7; TRBD2 matches at 7 bases. This CDR3 region has 15 residues. Germline lookup yields CDR1 MDHEN and CDR2 SYDVKM. V lost 7 bases to trimming and J lost 5 bases; unmatched junction nucleotides: 14. The CDR3 sequence: CASTRPLAGVNEQYF. DNA for the CDR3: TGTGCCAGCACCAGACCCCTGGCGGGGGTCAACGAGCAGTACTTC.

This chain uses TRBV9 with TRBJ2-2; D gene ambiguous. Trimming stripped 3 bases from V and 6 bases from J, with 12 bases between. Germline assignment: CDR1 SGDLS and CDR2 YYNGEE. The CDR3 covers 14 residues. The CDR3 loop reads CASSASPLAGELFF. The CDR3 DNA sequence: TGTGCCAGCAGCGCCAGCCCCCTAGCCGGGGAGCTGTTTTTT.

This chain links TRBV7-2 with TRBJ2-3; 11 bases fit TRBD2. V dropped 5 bases and J dropped 6; count of bases not matched to a gene: 10. The CDR3 is 16 amino acids. Looked up from germline, CDR1 is SGHTA and CDR2 is FQGNSA. CDR3 sequence: CASSRQLAGARDTQYF. CDR3 DNA: TGTGCCAGCAGCCGACAACTAGCGGGGGCGAGGGATACGCAGTATTTT.

The chain joins TRBV2 to TRBJ2-1; D gene ambiguous. The CDR3 sequence is 11 residues long. Germline V gene data show CDR1 as SNHLY and CDR2 as FYNNEI. V was pared by 5 bases and J by 8 bases, with 7 bases between. This CDR3 reads CASSRADEQFF. As DNA, the CDR3 is TGTGCCAGCAGTCGGGCGGATGAGCAGTTCTTC.

The chain couples TRBV6-5 to TRBJ2-5; the D gene is possibly TRBD2 (6 bases). Germline CDR1 is MNHEY and CDR2 is SVGAGI. V shed 1 base and J shed 4 bases, with 7 bases lying between them. The CDR3 length is 13 residues. CDR3 nucleotides: TGTGCCAGCAGTTACTTGGGGGGAGAGACCCAGTACTTC. Translating it yields CASSYLGGETQYF.

The chain has TRBV29-1 and TRBJ1-4; 8 bases align to TRBD1. V dropped 7 bases and J dropped 7; count of bases not matched to a gene: 8. Per germline, CDR1 SQVTM and CDR2 ANQGSEA. The CDR3 length is 13 residues. The DNA of the CDR3 is TGCAGCGCCTCAGGGGGCCAGGGTGAAAAACTGTTTTTT. Translated: CSASGGQGEKLFF. The entire variable domain, with the rest obtained from reference TRBV29-1 and TRBJ1-4, is as follows: SAVISQKPSRDICQRGTSLTIQCQVDSQVTMMFWYRQQPGQSLTLIATANQGSEATYESGFVIDKFPISRPNLTFSTLTVSNMSPEDSSIYLCSASGGQGEKLFFGSGTQLSVL.

J is TRBJ1-3 and V is TRBV25-1; unclear D gene. Trimming left V 5 bases short and J 4 bases short, with 6 bases between. Germline CDR1 MGHDK, CDR2 SYGVNS. The CDR3 contains 12 residues. The CDR3 nucleotides read TGTGCCAGCAGTCCGCAGGGAAACACCATATATTTT. Its translation is CASSPQGNTIYF.